This note documents a single TCR beta chain sequence. Its matching antigen is unknown. This sample stems from a study of metastatic and nonmetastatic thyroid tumors. Study at large: A comparison of repertoires was made across blood and tumor or nodule tissue from malignant and benign thyroid patients. General study results and limits: When malignant thyroid tumors were compared with benign nodules, TCR beta diversity was reportedly significantly higher in the malignant tumors. This held in both blood and tumor samples.

Thyroid surgery took place with no prior treatment in any patient. The germline gives CDR1 SEHNR, CDR2 FQNEAQ (reference sequence). The CDR3 is 12 amino acids. Trimming shortened V by 2 bases and J by 6 bases, and 7 bases separated the two germline ends. Per the study methods: To classify distant metastasis in papillary thyroid cancer, a model was built from CDR3 differences across clinicopathological groups. TCRdb re-analyzed the PCR reads using MiXCR. It is TCRdb's table, rather than the study itself, that gives the V and J calls and clone size. The sample has approximately 7,000 clones; roughly 37% are singletons.

The sample consisted of tumor tissue. This TCR was recovered from a female donor with papillary thyroid cancer or a benign thyroid nodule (not recorded which). Some clones in this sample may be carry-over from other donors' samples. The chain is built from TRBV7-9 and TRBJ1-2; D remains unclear. The DNA of the CDR3 is TGTGCCAGCAGCTTAAAGGACGATGGCTACACCTTC. It yields the protein CASSLKDDGYTF.